This T cell receptor beta chain emerged from a study of cytomegalovirus exposure and HLA in healthy donors. Study details: Clustering assigned about 79% of the 350 to 450 genotyped donors to the Caucasian-associated ancestry cluster.

The PCR contained 60 Vbeta and 13 Jbeta primers. The repertoire was sequenced with immunoSEQ multiplex PCR; TCRdb's copy has only in-frame clones and lacks some. The table lists roughly 55,000 clones, over 65% of them singletons, with roughly 35% in the top ten. Regarding this clone: No antigen is known for it.

When sampled, the donors appeared nominally healthy, though they likely had unrecorded immune exposures. Study outcomes and limitations: A later analysis linked a missense DCLRE1C variant to TCR beta V- and J-gene trimming.

Sequencing was carried out using PBMCs. The TCR sequence derives from a middle-aged man in good health and CMV-seropositive.

DNA for the CDR3: TGTGCCAGCGGGTCTAGCGGGGGTGAGCAGTTCTTC. Its translation is CASGSSGGEQFF. The genes are TRBV7-3 and TRBJ2-1; 10 nucleotides align to TRBD2. The V and J ends lost 8 bases and 9 bases, in that order; junction bases with no gene match: 4. The germline V gene encodes CDR1 SGHTA and CDR2 FQGTGA. The CDR3 covers 12 residues.